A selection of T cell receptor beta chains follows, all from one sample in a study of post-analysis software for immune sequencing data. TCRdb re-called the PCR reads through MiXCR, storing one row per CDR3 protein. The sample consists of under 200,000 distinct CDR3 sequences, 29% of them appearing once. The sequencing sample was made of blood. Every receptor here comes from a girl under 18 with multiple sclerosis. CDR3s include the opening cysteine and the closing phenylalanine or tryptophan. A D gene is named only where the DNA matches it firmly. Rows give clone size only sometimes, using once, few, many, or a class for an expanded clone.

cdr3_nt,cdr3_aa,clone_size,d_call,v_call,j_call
TGCGCCAGCAGCTTGGGGGGTGTTATGGATACGCAGTATTTT,CASSLGGVMDTQYF,few,-,TRBV5-1,TRBJ2-3
TGCGCCAGCAGCTGCCTACCGAATACAGATACGCAGTATTTT,CASSCLPNTDTQYF,-,-,TRBV5-1,TRBJ2-3
TGCAGTGCTAGGCGGGGGAACGGGGGGGACGATACGCAGTATTTT,CSARRGNGGDDTQYF,-,TRBD2,TRBV20-1,TRBJ2-3
TGTGCCAGCAGCTTAGAACGGGACAGGGGGAATGAGCAGTTCTTC,CASSLERDRGNEQFF,many,TRBD1,TRBV7-9,TRBJ2-1
TGTGCCAGCAGTTCAAAAACCCCGGGACTTTTAAACAATGAGCAGTTCTTC,CASSSKTPGLLNNEQFF,-,-,TRBV12-3/TRBV12-4,TRBJ2-1
TGCGCCAGCAGTCCGAGTAGCGGGGGGAGGGAGACCCAGTACTTC,CASSPSSGGRETQYF,-,TRBD2,TRBV4-1,TRBJ2-5
TGTGCCAGCAGTTTAGGTAGCGGGGGCTCCTACGAGCAGTACTTC,CASSLGSGGSYEQYF,many,TRBD2,TRBV12-3/TRBV12-4,TRBJ2-7
TGTGCCAGCAACTTAGCGGGACAGAGCGAGCAGTACTTC,CASNLAGQSEQYF,-,-,TRBV7-9,TRBJ2-7
TGCGCCAGCAGCTTGTTTCCCGGAGTTGCGGGAGAATACGAGCAGTACTTC,CASSLFPGVAGEYEQYF,many,TRBD2,TRBV5-1,TRBJ2-7
TGTGCCAGCAGGTCGCGTGTAAAGTCGGTCGAGCAGTACTTC,CASRSRVKSVEQYF,few,-,TRBV12-3/TRBV12-4,TRBJ2-7
TGCAGTGCTGCCCGGACTAGCGGGCTTACCCCCTACGAGCAGTACTTC,CSAARTSGLTPYEQYF,many,TRBD2,TRBV20-1,TRBJ2-7
TGCAGTGCTAGGCCGCTATTAGCGGGAAGGAGAACAGATACGCAGTATTTT,CSARPLLAGRRTDTQYF,many,TRBD2,TRBV20-1,TRBJ2-3
TGCGCCAGCAGCGACGGGCAAAACACCATATATTTT,CASSDGQNTIYF,-,-,TRBV5-1,TRBJ1-3
TGTGTCGGCAGCCCGTTAGCGGGGGCCTACGAGCAGTACTTC,CVGSPLAGAYEQYF,-,TRBD2,TRBV12-3/TRBV12-4,TRBJ2-7
TGTGCCAGCAGCTCCCCGACTAGCGGGGGGGGCCATGAGCAGTTCTTC,CASSSPTSGGGHEQFF,few,TRBD2,TRBV7-9,TRBJ2-1
TGTGCCAGCAGCTTGGAGGTTTACGAGCAGTACTTC,CASSLEVYEQYF,many,-,TRBV5-5,TRBJ2-7
TGTGCCGGCAGTTTAAAGGGACTAGCGGGAGTGGGAGAGACCCAGTACTTC,CAGSLKGLAGVGETQYF,-,TRBD2,TRBV12-3/TRBV12-4,TRBJ2-5
TGTGCCAGCTCACCATCTTGGACCCCCTACGAGCAGTACTTC,CASSPSWTPYEQYF,few,-,TRBV18,TRBJ2-7
TGCGCCAGCAGCCTCACGGGACAGGGGTACGAGCAGTACTTC,CASSLTGQGYEQYF,many,TRBD1,TRBV4-1,TRBJ2-7
TGTGCCACTCGGACTAGCGGGGCCCTCCGGGCGCAGTATTTT,CATRTSGALRAQYF,few,TRBD2,TRBV28,TRBJ2-3
TGCAGTGCCGGACTAGCGGGGATGGGGGGAGAGCAGTACTTC,CSAGLAGMGGEQYF,many,TRBD2,TRBV20-1,TRBJ2-7
TGCGCCAGCAGCTTGGTTCCAGGGTACGAGCAGTACTTC,CASSLVPGYEQYF,-,-,TRBV5-1,TRBJ2-7
TGTGCCAGCAGCTTTACGGGAGCAGGGGGTAATCAGCCCCAGCATTTT,CASSFTGAGGNQPQHF,few,TRBD1,TRBV5-5,TRBJ1-5
TGCAGTGCTAGAGATCAAAGCGGGAGATGGGCCGGGGAGCTGTTTTTT,CSARDQSGRWAGELFF,-,TRBD2,TRBV20-1,TRBJ2-2
TGCAGTGCTAGAACCCAGGGGATTTGGTCTAATGAAAAACTGTTTTTT,CSARTQGIWSNEKLFF,-,-,TRBV20-1,TRBJ1-4
TGCGCCGGCAGCTCGGACGGAGGGAATCAGCCCCAGCATTTT,CAGSSDGGNQPQHF,-,-,TRBV5-1,TRBJ1-5
TGTGCCAGCAGCTTAGCCCCAGGCCCGAACACTGAAGCTTTCTTT,CASSLAPGPNTEAFF,-,-,TRBV7-9,TRBJ1-1
TGTGCCAGCAGTTTCCTACAGGGCAACTATGGCTACACCTTC,CASSFLQGNYGYTF,-,-,TRBV6-5,TRBJ1-2
TGTGCCTTGAGCGGGGGCCCTACTTATAATTCACCCCCCCACTTT,CALSGGPTYNSPPHF,few,-,TRBV6-1,TRBJ1-6
TGTGCCAGCGGCCCTGCCGGGACACTGAGGGGTGAAAAACTGTTTTTT,CASGPAGTLRGEKLFF,few,-,TRBV11-2,TRBJ1-4
TGTGCCAGCAGTGAGGAGAGGGGAGTCAAAAACATTCAGTACTTC,CASSEERGVKNIQYF,-,-,TRBV2,TRBJ2-4
TGTGCCAGCAGTTCAGGCAGGGTTATGGGCGGGGAGCTGTTTTTT,CASSSGRVMGGELFF,-,-,TRBV12-3/TRBV12-4,TRBJ2-2
TGTGCCAGCAGTCCCCTCGACCGAGCGGGTGAGCAGTTCTTC,CASSPLDRAGEQFF,few,-,TRBV6-2/TRBV6-3,TRBJ2-1
TGCGCCAGCAGCTCGTTGACGTTTTATGCGCAGTATTTT,CASSSLTFYAQYF,-,-,TRBV5-1,TRBJ2-3
TGTGCCAGCAGTCGACAGAGGGACACTGAAGCTTTCTTT,CASSRQRDTEAFF,-,-,TRBV12-3/TRBV12-4,TRBJ1-1
TGTGCCAGCAGTTTTTGGGGCACCTACGAGCAGTTCTTC,CASSFWGTYEQFF,-,-,TRBV28,TRBJ2-1
TGTGCCAGCAGCTCGAAGGACAGGGGACCAATGAACACTGAAGCTTTCTTT,CASSSKDRGPMNTEAFF,-,TRBD1,TRBV7-2,TRBJ1-1
TGTGCCTGGAGTGAACAGGGGGCTCGTCAGCCCCAGCATTTT,CAWSEQGARQPQHF,few,TRBD1,TRBV30,TRBJ1-5
TGTGCCAGCAGCCAACGGGTACAAGCTAGCTATGGCTACACCTTC,CASSQRVQASYGYTF,few,-,TRBV4-2,TRBJ1-2
TGTGCCAGCAGCTTAGGGGTAGTCACTGAAGCTTTCTTT,CASSLGVVTEAFF,-,-,TRBV7-9,TRBJ1-1
TGCGCCAGCAGCACCGGGACAGGGCGTAGCACAGATACGCAGTATTTT,CASSTGTGRSTDTQYF,-,TRBD1,TRBV5-1,TRBJ2-3
TGCGCCAGCAGCCAAGGAGCAGTCAGGGGTGAAAAACTGTTTTTT,CASSQGAVRGEKLFF,-,-,TRBV4-1,TRBJ1-4